The T cell receptor beta chain under discussion was sequenced for a study of glioma-infiltrating T cells. Overall study results and limits: Non-neoplastic patients had below-expected tissue-blood divergence, while all gliomas exceeded expectation. Very few CDR3 sequences were shared between tissue and blood.

The V segment lost 7 bases and the J segment 6 bases; nucleotides outside the gene matches: 5. Germline lookup yields CDR1 ENHRY and CDR2 SYGVKD. The length of the CDR3 is 12 residues. Using RNA template, CDR3s of TCR alpha and beta were amplified with iRepertoire arm-PCR. For one-step reverse transcription and amplification, 100-400 ng of tissue mRNA or PBMC total RNA was used. TCRdb re-called the multiplex PCR reads with MiXCR, one entry per CDR3 protein. The sample yields about 130,000 distinct CDR3 sequences, about 22% seen once. To note about this clonotype: Its antigen is unidentified.

Specimen: glioma tissue, nonneoplastic brain tissue, or PBMCs (not recorded which). This sequence joins TRBV10-3 and TRBJ1-2, with TRBD1 identical over 7 bases. This TCR was sampled from a human donor with low-grade glioma or glioblastoma, undergoing nonglioma brain surgery, or in good health (not recorded which). CDR3 coding DNA: TGTGCCATCAATTCCGGGACAGATGGCTACACCTTC. Translating it yields CAINSGTDGYTF.